A single sample gave rise to the 16 T cell receptor beta chains below, sequenced in a study of cytotoxic CD8 clonotypes in ibrutinib-treated CLL. Generated by immunoSEQ multiplex PCR, the TCRdb table keeps only in-frame clones and is missing some. The sample records more than 9,500 clones, 55% to 65% being singletons. This specimen consisted of PBMCs, obtained before ibrutinib treatment. All receptors come from a human donor with chronic lymphocytic leukemia.

V gene TRBV11-2 combines with J gene TRBJ2-5; 7 bases are shared with TRBD2. This CDR3 spans 18 amino acids. The V and J ends lost 5 bases and 1 base, in that order; junction bases with no gene match: 16. Germline CDR1 SGHAT, CDR2 FQNNGV. The CDR3 spells CASSQEAPPLAAQETQYF. CDR3 DNA sequence: TGTGCCAGCAGCCAAGAAGCCCCGCCCCTAGCGGCCCAAGAGACCCAGTACTTC.

This clone was counted a single time. This rearrangement joins TRBV6-6 to TRBJ2-3; tentatively, D is TRBD2 (5 bases). The V and J ends lost 2 bases and 4 bases respectively, with 10 bases between them. The CDR3 sequence is 14 residues long. Germline-derived CDR1 and CDR2 are MNHNY and SVGAGI (reference sequence). In DNA form, the CDR3 reads TGTGCCAGCAGTTACAGGCTAGCTGCAGATACGCAGTATTTT. Its protein is CASSYRLAADTQYF.

This chain uses TRBV7-2 with TRBJ2-6; D is undetermined. Per the germline V gene, CDR1 is SGHTA and CDR2 is FQGNSA. Trimming stripped 2 bases from V and 0 bases from J, with 5 bases between. This CDR3 is built from 15 residues. The DNA of the CDR3 is TGTGCCAGCAGCTTAAGCCCCTCTGGGGCCAACGTCCTGACTTTC. Translating gives CASSLSPSGANVLTF.

The J gene is TRBJ1-1, the V gene TRBV19; 9 nucleotides align to TRBD1. The CDR3 spans 12 residues. The germline V gene has CDR1 LNHDA and CDR2 SQIVND (reference sequence). V trimming: 8 bases; J trimming: 9 bases; junction bases outside the gene matches: 7. CDR3 sequence (DNA): TGTGCCAGTGGAGTACAGGGGGCGCAAGCTTTCTTT. The encoded protein is CASGVQGAQAFF. The whole variable domain, remainder taken from reference TRBV19 and TRBJ1-1, is DGGITQSPKYLFRKEGQNVTLSCEQNLNHDAMYWYRQDPGQGLRLIYYSQIVNDFQKGDIAEGYSVSREKKESFPLTVTSAQKNPTAFYLCASGVQGAQAFFGQGTRLTVV.

The chain carries TRBV6-4 and TRBJ2-1, with TRBD2 identical over 10 bases. The CDR3 sequence is 15 residues long. Germline trimming cut 11 bases from V and 8 bases from J; bases unmatched to any gene: 15. CDR1 is MRHNA and CDR2 is SNTAGT in the germline V gene. The CDR3 region has the DNA TGTGCCGGAAAGCAAAGCGGGGGGGCTGGGTATGAGCAGTTCTTC. Translating it yields CAGKQSGGAGYEQFF.

Only a few counts were recorded for this clone. The chain links TRBV28 to TRBJ1-4; the match to TRBD1 covers 7 bases. The germline gives CDR1 MDHEN, CDR2 SYDVKM. The junction had 4 bases not matched to a gene; V was cut back by 5 bases and J by 1 base. The CDR3 runs 15 residues. CDR3 nucleotides: TGTGCCAGCAGTCCACGACAGGGAACTAATGAAAAACTGTTTTTT. This sequence encodes CASSPRQGTNEKLFF.

The chain recombines TRBV15 with TRBJ2-3; no firm D call. Trimming left V 6 bases short and J 3 bases short, with 13 bases between. CDR3 length: 14 amino acids. CDR1 and CDR2 from the germline V gene are LNHNV and YYDKDF (reference sequence). CDR3 sequence: CATRRGGRTDTQYF. CDR3 bases: TGTGCCACCAGACGCGGTGGGCGAACAGATACGCAGTATTTT.

This clone was seen a few times. J is TRBJ1-6 and V is TRBV27; possibly TRBD1 for D (5 bases). CDR1 and CDR2 from the germline V gene are MNHEY and SMNVEV (reference sequence). CDR3 length: 15 residues. With 4 bases removed from V and 12 bases from J, the gap between germline ends came to 19 bases. The CDR3 DNA reads TGTGCCAGCAGTTCAGGTTCTCCCGTTGGGGGACCCCTCCACTTT. Protein: CASSSGSPVGGPLHF.

This clone was counted between two and nine times. V usage is TRBV5-6 and J usage is TRBJ1-2, with TRBD1 identical over 8 bases. Germline V gives CDR1 SGHDT, CDR2 YYEEEE. The CDR3 length is 18 residues. V was clipped by 3 bases and J by 6 bases; unmatched bases: 19. CDR3 nucleotides: TGTGCCAGCAGCTCAAGCCGATCTGCAGGGGGCGTGGGTAATGGCTACACCTTC. This encodes CASSSSRSAGGVGNGYTF.

The chain combines TRBV27 with TRBJ1-5, with D perhaps TRBD1 (5 bases). Deletions cut 1 base from V and 1 base from J, with 8 bases between. CDR1 and CDR2 from the germline V gene are MNHEY and SMNVEV (reference sequence). The CDR3 covers 15 residues. CDR3 bases: TGTGCCAGCAGTTTATGGGGCGGGAGCAATCAGCCCCAGCATTTT. Its protein product is CASSLWGGSNQPQHF.

The chain uses TRBV7-9 and TRBJ1-3; D may be TRBD1 (6 bases). V lost 3 bases, J lost 1 base, and 10 bases lay in between. Germline V gene sequence: CDR1 SEHNR, CDR2 FQNEAQ (reference sequence). The CDR3 extends over 15 amino acids. The CDR3 loop reads CASSLSGASGNTIYF. The DNA for the CDR3 is TGTGCCAGCAGCTTGTCGGGGGCTTCTGGAAACACCATATATTTT.

The chain links TRBV2 to TRBJ1-2; 7 bases align to TRBD1. V trimming: 4 bases; J trimming: 5 bases; junction bases outside the gene matches: 4. The CDR3 covers 13 residues. Germline values: CDR1 SNHLY, CDR2 FYNNEI. CDR3 sequence: CASSVAGGYGYTF. The CDR3 region has the DNA TGTGCCAGCAGTGTCGCAGGGGGGTATGGCTACACCTTC. Looking up the rest from reference TRBV2 and TRBJ1-2 gives the full variable domain: EPEVTQTPSHQVTQMGQEVILRCVPISNHLYFYWYRQILGQKVEFLVSFYNNEISEKSEIFDDQFSVERPDGSNFTLKIRSTKLEDSAMYFCASSVAGGYGYTFGSGTRLTVV.

A note on this clone: A read error may produce the germline difference seen at one junction end. V is TRBV7-7 and J is TRBJ2-2; TRBD1 matches 11 bases. Germline assignment: CDR1 SSHAT and CDR2 FNYEAQ (reference sequence). The CDR3 is 14 residues long. CDR3 DNA: TGTGCTAGCAGCGGGACAGGGGGTACCGGGGAGCTGTTTTTT. Protein sequence: CASSGTGGTGELFF.

This chain connects TRBV7-9 to TRBJ1-2, with TRBD1 matching over 7 bases. The germline V gene encodes CDR1 SEHNR and CDR2 FQNEAQ (reference sequence). The V and J ends lost 1 base and 3 bases, in that order; junction bases with no gene match: 2. The length of the CDR3 is 14 residues. For the CDR3, the DNA is TGTGCCAGCAGCTTAGAAGGGGGCTACTATGGCTACACCTTC. It specifies CASSLEGGYYGYTF.

This rearrangement joins TRBV6-4 to TRBJ2-1; D ambiguous. The V gene lost 4 bases and the J gene lost 7 bases, with 17 bases spanning the gap. The CDR3 consists of 15 residues. Germline lookup yields CDR1 MRHNA and CDR2 SNTAGT. CDR3: CASSVEQFSSNEQFF. The CDR3 DNA is TGTGCCAGCAGTGTGGAACAGTTTAGCTCTAATGAGCAGTTCTTC.

This chain uses TRBV19 with TRBJ1-2, with D tentatively TRBD1 (6 bases). The germline V gene has CDR1 LNHDA and CDR2 SQIVND (reference sequence). This CDR3 has 13 residues. Trimming removed 6 bases at V and 2 bases at J, with 10 bases between. The DNA for the CDR3 is TGTGCCAGTAGCCCACAGGGAAACTATGGCTACACCTTC. Amino acids: CASSPQGNYGYTF.